The entry that follows covers one T cell receptor beta chain sequence. These data are taken from a study of T cells in Graves' hyperthyroidism and ophthalmopathy. The CDR3 covers 15 residues. The trim removed 5 bases at V and 5 bases at J, leaving 14 bases unmatched. Looked up from germline, CDR1 is DFQATT and CDR2 is SNEGSKA (reference sequence). The source material, RNA transcripts, was used to amplify TCR beta CDR3 regions. An initial round of RT-PCR targeting the TCR CDR3 relied on the HTBI primer set. TCRdb recomputed calls from the multiplex PCR reads with MiXCR, one row per CDR3 protein. The table lists some 490,000 distinct CDR3 sequences, around 16% of them singletons, with around 28% in the top ten.

Sequenced sample: blood. The chain couples TRBV20-1 to TRBJ2-5; 7 bases map to TRBD1. This TCR was recovered from a woman in her 30s with Graves' ophthalmopathy. CDR3 amino acids: CSAQRSTGLGETQYF. CDR3 coding DNA: TGCAGTGCTCAACGCTCGACAGGGCTCGGGGAGACCCAGTACTTC.